Following are 17 T cell receptor beta chains from one sample sequenced in a study of T cell responses to AZD1222 COVID-19 vaccine. Method: immunoSEQ multiplex PCR; TCRdb's copy keeps in-frame clones and lacks some. The sample has about 84,000 clones; roughly 87% are singletons. Sequences were derived from peripheral blood, sampled 28 days after the second AZD1222 dose. The receptors shown here come from an adult who received the AZD1222 COVID-19 vaccine.

CDR3 sequence reads: CSVDTGTSGNTIYF. The CDR3, as DNA: TGCAGCGTTGACACAGGGACCTCTGGAAACACCATATATTTT. The rearrangement links TRBV29-1 to TRBJ1-3, with D perhaps TRBD1 (6 bases). V was shortened by 3 bases and J by 0 bases, with 9 bases between the two germline ends. The germline gives CDR1 SQVTM, CDR2 ANQGSEA. The CDR3 is 14 residues long.

This clone was detected a few times. The chain couples TRBV5-4 to TRBJ1-2; D ambiguous. V lost 4 bases and J lost 6, with 13 bases in between. Germline CDR1 reads SGHNT; CDR2 reads YYREEE (reference sequence). This CDR3 is 13 amino acids long. CDR3 in amino acids: CASSPDGGNGYTF. In DNA form, the CDR3 reads TGTGCCAGCAGCCCGGACGGAGGGAATGGCTACACCTTC.

This chain connects TRBV18 to TRBJ1-1; D remains unclear. The CDR3 extends over 13 amino acids. The germline V gene has CDR1 KGHSH and CDR2 LQKENI. V gave up 0 bases and J gave up 5 bases, with 7 bases separating them. CDR3 nucleotides: TGTGCCAGCTCACCACCCTTTTTGACTGAAGCTTTCTTT. This gives the protein CASSPPFLTEAFF. The full variable domain, rest sourced from reference TRBV18 and TRBJ1-1, is NAGVMQNPRHLVRRRGQEARLRCSPMKGHSHVYWYRQLPEEGLKFMVYLQKENIIDESGMPKERFSAEFPKEGPSILRIQQVVRGDSAAYFCASSPPFLTEAFFGQGTRLTVV.

This clone was seen only a few times. The chain has TRBV2 and TRBJ1-4, with D possibly matching TRBD1 (5 bases). Trimming removed 6 bases at V and 11 bases at J, with 22 bases between. The germline V gene encodes CDR1 SNHLY and CDR2 FYNNEI. The CDR3 extends over 15 amino acids. CDR3 sequence (DNA): TGTGCCAGCAGCCCAGTCAGGGCGAACCCGGGGAAACTGTTTTTT. Amino acid sequence: CASSPVRANPGKLFF. Filled out from reference TRBV2 and TRBJ1-4, the complete variable domain reads EPEVTQTPSHQVTQMGQEVILRCVPISNHLYFYWYRQILGQKVEFLVSFYNNEISEKSEIFDDQFSVERPDGSNFTLKIRSTKLEDSAMYFCASSPVRANPGKLFFGSGTQLSVL.

The chain couples TRBV6-1 to TRBJ2-7; no firm D call. Looked up from germline, CDR1 is MNHNS and CDR2 is SASEGT. Between the trimmed V and J ends, which lost 2 bases and 2 bases, there was a span of 13 bases. CDR3 size: 15 residues. The CDR3 reads CASSELGQTPYEQYF. The CDR3 bases are TGTGCCAGCAGTGAACTTGGGCAGACACCCTACGAGCAGTACTTC.

The V and J genes are TRBV6-5 and TRBJ1-3, with D hard to call. V lost 0 bases and J lost 4, with 4 bases in between. The CDR3 has 13 residues. The germline V gene has CDR1 MNHEY and CDR2 SVGAGI. In nucleotides, the CDR3 is TGTGCCAGCAGTTACTCAGGGGGAAACACCATATATTTT. Encoded protein: CASSYSGGNTIYF.

The gene calls are TRBV7-2 and TRBJ2-7, with TRBD1 identical over 8 bases. This CDR3 is built from 14 residues. V gave up 8 bases and J gave up 3 bases; unmatched junction bases: 9. The germline V gene encodes CDR1 SGHTA and CDR2 FQGNSA. This CDR3 is CASGSGGFSYEQYF. In nucleotides, the CDR3 is TGTGCCAGCGGCTCAGGGGGCTTCAGCTACGAGCAGTACTTC. The whole variable domain, remainder taken from reference TRBV7-2 and TRBJ2-7, is GAGVSQSPSNKVTEKGKDVELRCDPISGHTALYWYRQSLGQGLEFLIYFQGNSAPDKSGLPSDRFSAERTGGSVSTLTIQRTQQEDSAVYLCASGSGGFSYEQYFGPGTRLTVT.

The rearrangement joins TRBV9 to TRBJ1-1; 8 nucleotides line up with TRBD1. Germline V gene lookup returns CDR1 SGDLS and CDR2 YYNGEE. Losses at the gene ends were 4 bases for V and 2 bases for J; bases not matched to a gene: 13. The CDR3 totals 17 residues. CDR3 amino acids: CASSFDVGTGGNTEAFF. The CDR3 nucleotides read TGTGCCAGCAGCTTCGATGTCGGGACAGGAGGTAACACTGAAGCTTTCTTT. The entire variable domain, with the rest obtained from reference TRBV9 and TRBJ1-1, is as follows: DSGVTQTPKHLITATGQRVTLRCSPRSGDLSVYWYQQSLDQGLQFLIQYYNGEERAKGNILERFSAQQFPDLHSELNLSSLELGDSALYFCASSFDVGTGGNTEAFFGQGTRLTVV.

The chain uses TRBV11-1 and TRBJ2-1; TRBD2 matches at 15 bases. In germline, CDR1 is SGHAT, CDR2 FQDESV (reference sequence). V was pared by 5 bases and J by 4 bases, with 3 bases of the junction left unmatched. The CDR3 covers 16 residues. CDR3 nucleotides: TGTGCCAGCAGCCCCGGGACTAGCGGGGGGTACAATGAGCAGTTCTTC. Residues: CASSPGTSGGYNEQFF.

V is TRBV3-1 (or the pseudogene TRBV3-2) and J is TRBJ1-4, with D perhaps matching TRBD1 (6 bases). From germline, CDR1 is LGHDT and CDR2 YNNKEL (reference sequence). The CDR3 loop spans 14 amino acids. V lost 8 bases, J lost 5 bases, and 15 bases lay in between. The CDR3 reads CASSRSGENEKLFF. CDR3 coding DNA: TGTGCCAGCTCCCGTTCAGGGGAGAATGAAAAACTGTTTTTT.

The rearrangement joins TRBV7-3 to TRBJ2-7, with D possibly TRBD1 on 6 matching bases. Trimming removed 5 bases at V and 0 bases at J, with 8 bases between. The CDR3 extends over 13 amino acids. CDR1 and CDR2 from the germline V gene are SGHTA and FQGTGA. CDR3 DNA sequence: TGTGCCAGCAGCACAGGGAGCTCCTACGAGCAGTACTTC. Translation gives CASSTGSSYEQYF. Drawing the rest from reference TRBV7-3 and TRBJ2-7, the complete variable domain is GAGVSQTPSNKVTEKGKYVELRCDPISGHTALYWYRQSLGQGPEFLIYFQGTGAADDSGLPNDRFFAVRPEGSVSTLKIQRTERGDSAVYLCASSTGSSYEQYFGPGTRLTVT.

The chain employs TRBV28 and TRBJ1-2; D is perhaps TRBD1 (5 bases). The CDR3 covers 14 residues. Deletions cut 5 bases from V and 5 bases from J, with 15 bases between. Germline assignment: CDR1 MDHEN and CDR2 SYDVKM. The CDR3 is CASSTPGGRYGYTF. DNA for the CDR3: TGTGCCAGCAGTACCCCCGGGGGACGGTATGGCTACACCTTC.

This clone appeared a single time. The chain is built from TRBV6-1 and TRBJ1-5, with D uncertain. The CDR3 extends over 15 amino acids. V lost 2 bases and J lost 2, with 10 bases in between. Germline CDR1 reads MNHNS; CDR2 reads SASEGT. CDR3 in DNA: TGTGCCAGCAGTGAACCACGGGTTGGCAATCAGCCCCAGCATTTT. Translating gives CASSEPRVGNQPQHF.

This chain joins TRBV6-5 and TRBJ2-7; no reliable D call. Germline loops: CDR1 MNHEY, CDR2 SVGAGI. Trimming took off 7 bases at V and 0 bases at J, with 7 bases between the two ends. There are 12 residues in the CDR3. As DNA, the CDR3 is TGTGCCAGCAAGATATACTCCTACGAGCAGTACTTC. This sequence encodes CASKIYSYEQYF.

This clone has a handful of counts. The rearrangement uses TRBV7-2 and TRBJ1-2; D may be TRBD1 (5 bases). In germline, CDR1 is SGHTA, CDR2 FQGNSA. The germline V and J ends were trimmed by 5 bases and 8 bases, with 15 bases remaining between them. The CDR3 has 13 residues. The CDR3 loop is CASSPYRTRGYTF. CDR3 sequence (DNA): TGTGCCAGCAGCCCATACAGGACTCGGGGCTACACCTTC.

J is TRBJ2-3 and V is TRBV14, with 7 bases that match TRBD2. CDR1 and CDR2 (germline): SGHDN, FVKESK. This CDR3 contains 13 residues. The J segment lost 5 bases and the V segment lost 4 bases, leaving 3 bases of the junction unmatched. CDR3 coding DNA: TGTGCCAGCAGCCGGACTAGTGTAGATACGCAGTATTTT. Its translation is CASSRTSVDTQYF.

This chain joins TRBV3-1 (or the pseudogene TRBV3-2) and TRBJ2-3; unclear D gene. Looked up from germline, CDR1 is LGHDT and CDR2 is YNNKEL (reference sequence). V was shortened by 2 bases and J by 0 bases, with 9 bases between the two germline ends. The CDR3 has 15 amino acids. The CDR3 DNA reads as TGTGCCAGCAGCCAACAGACAACTAGCACAGATACGCAGTATTTT. Its protein product is CASSQQTTSTDTQYF.